This entry lists 17 T cell receptor beta chains sequenced from one sample in a study of T-cell reconstitution after alpha-beta-depleted transplantation in children. A TCRbeta library incorporating unique molecular identifiers was prepared. TCRdb called the PCR reads again in MiXCR, with one record for every CDR3 protein. Counted here are around 530,000 distinct CDR3 sequences, around a third occurring once; the ten biggest clones make up around 2.3%. This specimen consisted of PBMCs from the stem cell graft donor, obtained from the stem cell graft. The receptors stem from a human donor who donated a stem cell graft to a child with aplastic anemia.

This chain joins TRBV7-8 and TRBJ1-2; D is undetermined. This CDR3 spans 17 amino acids. Trimming left V 5 bases short and J 3 bases short, with 22 bases between. Germline V CDR1 and CDR2: SGHVS, FQNEAQ. In DNA form, the CDR3 reads TGTGCCAGCAGCCACAGACATAACCAACCCCAACACTATGGCTACACCTTC. Translated: CASSHRHNQPQHYGYTF.

The chain employs TRBV20-1 and TRBJ2-1, with D tentatively TRBD2 (5 bases). With 6 bases removed from V and 1 base from J, the gap between germline ends came to 16 bases. Per germline, CDR1 DFQATT and CDR2 SNEGSKA (reference sequence). The CDR3 covers 15 residues. In nucleotides, the CDR3 is TGCAGTGCCCCTCTTGGACTGGGGTCCTACAATGAGCAGTTCTTC. Residues: CSAPLGLGSYNEQFF.

This clonotype was seen more than once but under ten times. This sequence joins TRBV5-6 and TRBJ2-1, with unresolved D. CDR3 size: 16 residues. V lost 3 bases and J lost 7, with 20 bases in between. The germline CDR1 and CDR2 sequences are SGHDT and YYEEEE. CDR3 protein: CASSSGLGGARNEQFF. DNA of the CDR3: TGTGCCAGCAGCTCAGGCTTGGGCGGAGCTAGGAATGAGCAGTTCTTC.

The chain combines TRBV28 with TRBJ2-2; D gene uncertain. The CDR3 is made up of 13 amino acids. Germline CDR1 reads MDHEN; CDR2 reads SYDVKM. Trimming removed 5 bases at V and 2 bases at J, with 6 bases between. The CDR3: CASSTRNTGELFF. CDR3 nucleotide sequence: TGTGCCAGCAGTACCCGAAACACCGGGGAGCTGTTTTTT. The full variable domain, completed using reference TRBV28 and TRBJ2-2, is DVKVTQSSRYLVKRTGEKVFLECVQDMDHENMFWYRQDPGLGLRLIYFSYDVKMKEKGDIPEGYSVSREKKERFSLILESASTNQTSMYLCASSTRNTGELFFGEGSRLTVL.

V usage is TRBV4-2 and J usage is TRBJ1-2; 7 nucleotides match TRBD1. CDR1 is LGHNA and CDR2 is YNFKEQ in the germline V gene. This CDR3 is 16 amino acids long. The ends lost 0 bases at V and 5 bases at J; junction bases unmatched: 9. The CDR3 sequence is CASSQDKGQSFYGYTF. The CDR3 DNA follows: TGTGCCAGCAGCCAAGATAAGGGACAGTCATTTTATGGCTACACCTTC.

This rearrangement joins TRBV19 to TRBJ2-7; D might be TRBD1 or TRBD2, each matching 5 bases. Germline-derived CDR1 and CDR2 are LNHDA and SQIVND (reference sequence). The length of the CDR3 is 13 residues. V lost 6 bases and J 0 bases, leaving 9 bases between the germline ends. CDR3 coding DNA: TGTGCCAGTAGCTCGGGACCCTCCTACGAGCAGTACTTC. It translates to CASSSGPSYEQYF.

The chain has TRBV2 and TRBJ2-3, with TRBD2 identical over 8 bases. Germline assignment: CDR1 SNHLY and CDR2 FYNNEI. V lost 6 bases, J lost 2 bases, and 4 bases stayed unmatched. CDR3 size: 14 residues. The CDR3 loop reads CASRLAAPTDTQYF. In DNA form, the CDR3 reads TGTGCCAGCAGACTAGCGGCCCCCACAGATACGCAGTATTTT.

This clonotype was seen only a few times. The rearrangement joins TRBV30 to TRBJ1-1, with D hard to call. This CDR3 spans 10 amino acids. Trimming removed 2 bases from V and 10 bases from J, with 8 bases in between. In germline, CDR1 is GTSNPN, CDR2 SVGIG (reference sequence). The CDR3 is CAWSPPVAFF. As DNA, the CDR3 is TGTGCCTGGAGTCCCCCCGTAGCTTTCTTT. The whole variable domain, filled in from reference TRBV30 and TRBJ1-1, reads SQTIHQWPATLVQPVGSPLSLECTVEGTSNPNLYWYRQAAGRGLQLLFYSVGIGQISSEVPQNLSASRPQDRQFILSSKKLLLSDSGFYLCAWSPPVAFFGQGTRLTVV.

This clonotype was recorded many times. The CDR3 coding sequence is TGCAGTGCTAGAGGGACAGGAGATTACGAGCAGTACGTC. Its protein product is CSARGTGDYEQYV. The chain has TRBV20-1 and TRBJ2-7; 7 bases map to TRBD1. This CDR3 region has 13 residues. V was clipped by 1 base and J by 4 bases; unmatched bases: 4. Germline V gives CDR1 DFQATT, CDR2 SNEGSKA (reference sequence).

This clonotype was seen only a few times. The V and J genes are TRBV12-3 or TRBV12-4 and TRBJ2-5; D unclear. CDR3 length equals 13 residues. V was trimmed by 6 bases and J by 4 bases, leaving 12 bases between them. The CDR3 DNA sequence: TGTGCCAGCAGCCGCGGTGGTGGAGAGACCCAGTACTTC. It specifies CASSRGGGETQYF.

This chain links TRBV2 with TRBJ1-2; D possibly corresponds to TRBD1 (6 bases). Per the germline V gene, CDR1 is SNHLY and CDR2 is FYNNEI. The germline V and J ends were trimmed by 1 base and 3 bases, with 12 bases remaining between them. The CDR3 sequence is 15 residues long. CDR3 region: CASSEGQGYDYGYTF. Written as DNA, the CDR3 is TGTGCCAGCAGTGAAGGGCAGGGGTATGACTATGGCTACACCTTC.

This clonotype was recorded a few times. One junction end disagrees with the germline gene, perhaps due to a read error. The genes are TRBV5-1 and TRBJ1-2, with a possible D match to TRBD1 (5 bases). CDR3 length: 13 amino acids. Germline V CDR1 and CDR2: SGHRS, YFSETQ. This CDR3 is CASSDGGLGVPLF. CDR3 nucleotides: TGCGCCAGCAGCGACGGAGGTTTAGGGGTCCCTCTCTTC.

V is TRBV14 and J is TRBJ1-5; TRBD1 matches at 10 bases. Germline values: CDR1 SGHDN, CDR2 FVKESK. The ends lost 0 bases at V and 7 bases at J; junction bases unmatched: 9. This CDR3 has 17 amino acids. CDR3 sequence (DNA): TGTGCCAGCAGCCAAGAAACCGGGACAGGGGTGAGGCAGCCCCAGCATTTT. Translation gives CASSQETGTGVRQPQHF. Looking up the rest from reference TRBV14 and TRBJ1-5 gives the full variable domain: EAGVTQFPSHSVIEKGQTVTLRCDPISGHDNLYWYRRVMGKEIKFLLHFVKESKQDESGMPNNRFLAERTGGTYSTLKVQPAELEDSGVYFCASSQETGTGVRQPQHFGDGTRLSIL.

The V call is TRBV9, the J call TRBJ2-2; tentatively, D is TRBD2 (5 bases). This CDR3 is 13 amino acids long. The germline gives CDR1 SGDLS, CDR2 YYNGEE. The V and J ends lost 2 bases and 4 bases respectively, with 6 bases between them. The CDR3: CASSVGLTGELFF. CDR3 coding DNA: TGTGCCAGCAGCGTTGGACTCACCGGGGAGCTGTTTTTT.

V and J are TRBV15 and TRBJ2-7, with 7 bases that match TRBD2. The CDR3 is made up of 16 amino acids. Germline trimming cut 0 bases from V and 2 bases from J; bases unmatched to any gene: 7. The germline V gene encodes CDR1 LNHNV and CDR2 YYDKDF (reference sequence). The CDR3 DNA follows: TGTGCCACCAGCAGAGACACGGGGAGGGTACCCTACGAGCAGTACGTC. This codes for CATSRDTGRVPYEQYV.

The CDR3 DNA follows: TGTGCCAGCAGTCAATGGGGGACAGGGGGCTACGAGCAGTACTTC. It specifies CASSQWGTGGYEQYF. This sequence joins TRBV9 and TRBJ2-7; 11 nucleotides agree with TRBD1. CDR3 length equals 15 residues. The germline gives CDR1 SGDLS, CDR2 YYNGEE. V was clipped by 5 bases and J by 3 bases; unmatched bases: 7.

The CDR3 DNA follows: TGCGCCAGCAGCAACGCCCAGGGGAAGAACTATGGCTACACCTTC. Protein: CASSNAQGKNYGYTF. This chain joins TRBV5-1 and TRBJ1-2; TRBD1 is a possible D gene (6 bases). V was trimmed by 4 bases and J by 2 bases, leaving 15 bases between them. Germline-derived CDR1 and CDR2 are SGHRS and YFSETQ. The CDR3 has 15 amino acids. The full variable domain, completed using reference TRBV5-1 and TRBJ1-2, is KAGVTQTPRYLIKTRGQQVTLSCSPISGHRSVSWYQQTPGQGLQFLFEYFSETQRNKGNFPGRFSGRQFSNSRSEMNVSTLELGDSALYLCASSNAQGKNYGYTFGSGTRLTVV.